This T cell receptor beta chain emerged from a study of early T cells in non-severe SARS-CoV-2 infection (dated by TCRdb to the early 2020s). As for the study more broadly: Because TCR sequencing relied on bulk RNA taken from unsorted whole blood, pairing of alpha and beta chains was not possible.

Libraries were built with 5' RACE. Instrument used: NextSeq 500. To correct for sequencing error and PCR bias, the TCR library protocol tagged individual cDNA molecules with unique molecular identifiers. Both TCR alpha and beta chains were sequenced, and tight co-correlation was observed between alpha and beta sequence abundances in each sample. Per the original workflow: Decombinator V4 was used to perform V gene, J gene and CDR3 annotation of TCR sequences. Expanded TCRs were defined as changing significantly between any two time points under a Poisson model with p below 0.0001. TCR abundances were normalised to the total number of TCRs sequenced per sample and were expressed as counts per million. MAIT TCRs were defined by TRAV1-2 paired with TRAJ12, TRAJ20 or TRAJ33, and iNKT TCRs by TRAV10 paired with TRAJ18. VDJdb, accessed 1 November 2021, was searched for CMV, EBV and SARS-CoV-2 annotated TCRs, excluding TCRs annotated for multiple antigens. TCRdb handled the public reads itself, with Q25 trimming in fastp and clone calling in MiXCR, and kept productive beta chains. Rows are combined by CDR3 protein, so each entry shows the most common genes and DNA. The authors' filters were not applied to this entry. The sample table shows around 76,000 distinct CDR3 sequences, and about 14% are seen once. The ten largest clonotypes hold approximately 3.8% of the sample.

Of note for this clonotype: Its antigen is still unknown. The record has no base qualities; no much larger clone is one base away.

The paper as a whole reports these results and caveats: VDJdb matching was skewed toward anti-spike CD8 responses, so virus-specific expansions were likely underestimated and private and CD4 specificities were missed.

This was a case-control study nested in a cohort of healthcare workers in London, UK, who had nasopharyngeal swab PCR tests and blood samples taken every week. Between 23 and 31 March 2020, the week of the UK lockdown, healthcare workers were enrolled and then followed up weekly for as long as 16 weeks. The junction carries 17 bases between V and J, which are trimmed by 3 bases and 5 bases respectively. The CDR3 covers 15 residues, taking in both the cysteine and the phenylalanine. This entry keeps only the CDR3 DNA: 45 bases, framed from base 1. In the germline V gene (reference sequence), CDR1 corresponds to GTSNPN and CDR2 to SVGIG.

The origin of this receptor is an adult who was a healthcare worker with PCR-confirmed SARS-CoV-2 infection or an uninfected control (not recorded which). Recombination linked TRBV30 to TRBJ2-1; too little of a D gene remains to name it. The sequenced sample was whole blood, obtained at baseline. The encoded CDR3 is CAWSYKDRSNNEQFF. The sequenced DNA: TGTGCCTGGAGCTACAAAGACCGCTCAAACAATGAGCAGTTCTTC.